The following is a TCR beta chain sequence with its context. This entry is derived from a study of shared clonotypes between healthy human individuals. Study context: With ages of 18 to 49, the donors were two women and a few men.

Germline V gives CDR1 GTSNPN, CDR2 SVGIG (reference sequence). The CDR3 is 14 amino acids. V gave up 5 bases and J gave up 4 bases; unmatched junction bases: 4. Researchers ran the assay at a deep level. Repertoires were generated with immunoSEQ multiplex PCR, while TCRdb's copy carries only in-frame clones and drops some. The table records 740,000 or so clones, roughly 73% of them present only once. CD45RA+ naive and CD45RA-negative memory subsets were separated from CD4+ cells. The V and J genes are TRBV30 and TRBJ2-3; 12 bases fit TRBD2. The sequence was obtained from a woman aged 30 to 39 in good health. The sequencing input was memory CD4+ T cells sorted from blood. Noted subset: CD45RA-negative fraction. This CDR3 reads CAWGLAGIPDTQYF. CDR3 nucleotides: TGTGCCTGGGGACTAGCGGGAATCCCAGATACGCAGTATTTT.